A single sample gave rise to the 10 T cell receptor beta chains below, sequenced in a study of tumor-infiltrating lymphocytes in primary liver carcinoma. cDNA specific to TCR beta was made from approximately 0.55 ug of total RNA, with a constant-region primer employed for priming. Investigators got TCR beta libraries out of three nested multiplex PCR rounds, done with slightly modified ARM-PCR. The two initial PCR rounds, around 11 cycles each, used TRBV1-TRBV30 forward and C-beta reverse primers. TCRdb re-analysed the multiplex PCR reads in MiXCR, keeping a single row per CDR3 protein. Among roughly 22,000 distinct CDR3 sequences listed, 70% to 90% were seen once. Unsorted bulk tissue (roughly 17-33 mg) underwent RNA and DNA co-extraction. Specimen: liver tumor tissue from sampling region 2. Subset described: tumor region T2, inferior pole. These receptors were taken from a woman in her 30s with primary liver carcinoma and hepatitis B virus infection.

This clonotype was observed once. This chain uses TRBV11-2 with TRBJ1-4; D possibly corresponds to TRBD1 (5 bases). Per the germline V gene, CDR1 is SGHAT and CDR2 is FQNNGV. This CDR3 is 12 amino acids long. CDR3 DNA sequence: TGTGCTAGTGGCCCCTGGGGGGGAAAACTGTTTTTT. As protein: CASGPWGGKLFF.

In the case of this clonotype: The junction differs from germline at one of its ends, possibly a read error. This chain connects TRBV7-9 to TRBJ2-2; weak D call: TRBD1 (5 bases). The CDR3 has 14 residues. Per germline, CDR1 SEHNR and CDR2 FQNEAQ (reference sequence). The CDR3 sequence: CVKTRGTNTGELFF. Written as DNA, the CDR3 is TGTGTCAAAACAAGGGGAACGAACACAGGGGAGCTGTTTTTT. The full variable domain, in which reference TRBV7-9 and TRBJ2-2 provide the parts outside the CDR3, is DTGVSQNPRHKITKRGQNVTFRCDPISEHNRLYWYRQTLGQGPEFLTYFQNEAQLEKSRLLSDRFSAERPKGSFSTLEIQRTEQGDSAMYLCVKTRGTNTGELFFGEGSRLTVL.

The chain links TRBV11-2 to TRBJ2-5, with D maybe TRBD1 (6 bases). CDR3 length: 15 amino acids. V dropped 9 bases and J dropped 1 base, with 18 bases sitting between them. Per germline, CDR1 SGHAT and CDR2 FQNNGV. CDR3 amino acids: CASSTMTGLQETQYF. The DNA of the CDR3 is TGTGCCAGTAGCACCATGACAGGCCTCCAAGAGACCCAGTACTTC.

To note about this clonotype: The junction does not match germline at one end; this may be a read error. The genes are TRBV5-6 and TRBJ2-2; D is unresolved. Germline loops: CDR1 SGHDT, CDR2 YYEEEE. This CDR3 has 15 residues. Here the CDR3 reads CANSLAPIVIGELFF. CDR3 nucleotide sequence: TGTGCCAACAGCTTGGCACCCATAGTCATAGGGGAGCTGTTTTTT. The full variable domain, rest sourced from reference TRBV5-6 and TRBJ2-2, is DAGVTQSPTHLIKTRGQQVTLRCSPKSGHDTVSWYQQALGQGPQFIFQYYEEEERQRGNFPDRFSGHQFPNYSSELNVNALLLGDSALYLCANSLAPIVIGELFFGEGSRLTVL.

Notes on this clonotype: At one of its ends the junction is not consistent with the germline gene, which may arise from a read error. The chain carries TRBV6-1 and TRBJ2-5; D could derive from TRBD1 or TRBD2 (5 bases each). Germline CDR1 MNHNS, CDR2 SASEGT. The CDR3 is 15 residues long. The CDR3 here is CASSVLGDPEEIQYF. In DNA form, the CDR3 reads TGTGCCAGCAGTGTACTAGGGGACCCTGAAGAGATCCAGTACTTC.

This clonotype has only one observation. Germline and junction disagree at one end, which may indicate a read error. The V and J genes are TRBV6-1 and TRBJ2-7; TRBD2 agrees at 9 bases. Germline values: CDR1 MNHNS, CDR2 SASEGT. This CDR3 comprises 14 residues. The CDR3 DNA is TGTGCTAGCAGTAACCTAGCGGGAATATACGAGCAGTACTTC. Its protein product is CASSNLAGIYEQYF.

With regard to this clonotype: The final CDR3 position lacks the conserved phenylalanine or tryptophan, pointing to a likely read error. The chain couples TRBV5-4 to TRBJ2-5, with 8 bases identical to TRBD2. The CDR3 covers 15 residues. Looked up from germline, CDR1 is SGHNT and CDR2 is YYREEE (reference sequence). The CDR3 reads CACSLGTSGQDTQYL. CDR3 nucleotide sequence: TGTGCCTGCAGCTTGGGGACTAGTGGACAAGACACCCAGTACTTA.

Worth noting for this clonotype: A read error is likely, as this CDR3 ends without the conserved phenylalanine or tryptophan. No DNA is shown, since the ends of the CDR3 on it are uncertain; the CDR3 is the one TCRdb lists. V is TRBV11-3 and J is TRBJ2-1; TRBD1, the D gene given by the table, was not confirmed from the DNA. The CDR3 length equals 12 residues, ends included. Germline V gene lookup returns CDR1 SGHNT and CDR2 YENEEA. The CDR3: CASPPTGVEQSS.

A remark on this clonotype: The junction differs from germline at one of its ends, possibly a read error. CDR3: CASNQVVSVRSSYNEEFF. CDR3 DNA sequence: TGTGCCAGCAACCAAGTAGTGAGCGTCAGAAGCTCCTACAATGAGGAGTTCTTC. J is TRBJ2-1 and V is TRBV4-2; D is ambiguous. Germline V CDR1 and CDR2: LGHNA, YNFKEQ. This CDR3 has 18 residues.

This clonotype was observed once. One junction end does not reproduce the germline sequence, and a read error may be involved. The rearrangement links TRBV10-2 to TRBJ1-5, with a tentative D call TRBD1 (6 bases). CDR3 size: 12 residues. Germline V gene data show CDR1 as WSHSY and CDR2 as SAAADI. CDR3 amino acids: CASGTRYQSQHF. The DNA for the CDR3 is TGCGCCAGCGGGACAAGGTATCAGTCCCAGCATTTT.